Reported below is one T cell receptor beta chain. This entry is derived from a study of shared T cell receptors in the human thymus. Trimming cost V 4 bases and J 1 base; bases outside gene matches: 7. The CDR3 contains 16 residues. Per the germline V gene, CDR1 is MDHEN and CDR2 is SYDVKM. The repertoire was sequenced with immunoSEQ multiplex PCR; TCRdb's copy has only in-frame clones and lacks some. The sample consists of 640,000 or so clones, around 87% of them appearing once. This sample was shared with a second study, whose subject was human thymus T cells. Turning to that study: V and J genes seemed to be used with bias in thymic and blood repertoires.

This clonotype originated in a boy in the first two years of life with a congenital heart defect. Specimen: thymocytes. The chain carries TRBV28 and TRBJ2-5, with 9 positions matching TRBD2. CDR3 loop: CASSSKREALQETQYF. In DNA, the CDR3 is TGTGCCAGCAGTTCCAAGCGGGAGGCCCTCCAAGAGACCCAGTACTTC.